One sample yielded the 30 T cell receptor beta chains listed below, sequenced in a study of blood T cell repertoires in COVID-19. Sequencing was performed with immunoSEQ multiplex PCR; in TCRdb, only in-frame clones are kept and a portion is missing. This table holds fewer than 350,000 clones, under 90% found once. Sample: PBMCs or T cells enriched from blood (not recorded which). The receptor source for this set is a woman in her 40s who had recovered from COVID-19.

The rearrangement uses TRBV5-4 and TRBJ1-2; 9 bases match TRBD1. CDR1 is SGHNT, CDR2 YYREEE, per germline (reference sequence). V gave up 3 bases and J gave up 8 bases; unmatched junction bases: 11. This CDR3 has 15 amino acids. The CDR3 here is CASSSQAGTGLGYTF. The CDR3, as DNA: TGTGCCAGCAGCTCCCAAGCCGGGACAGGGTTGGGCTACACCTTC.

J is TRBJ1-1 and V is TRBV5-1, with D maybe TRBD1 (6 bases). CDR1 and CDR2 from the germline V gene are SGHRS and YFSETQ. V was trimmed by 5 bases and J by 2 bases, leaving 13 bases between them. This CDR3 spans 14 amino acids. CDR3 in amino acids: CASRRGGGNTEAFF. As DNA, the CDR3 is TGCGCCAGCAGACGGGGAGGGGGAAACACTGAAGCTTTCTTT. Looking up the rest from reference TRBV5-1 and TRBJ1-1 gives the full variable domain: KAGVTQTPRYLIKTRGQQVTLSCSPISGHRSVSWYQQTPGQGLQFLFEYFSETQRNKGNFPGRFSGRQFSNSRSEMNVSTLELGDSALYLCASRRGGGNTEAFFGQGTRLTVV.

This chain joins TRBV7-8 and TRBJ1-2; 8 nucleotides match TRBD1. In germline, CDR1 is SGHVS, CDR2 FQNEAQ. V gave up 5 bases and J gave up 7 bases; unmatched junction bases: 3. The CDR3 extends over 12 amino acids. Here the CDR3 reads CASSPDRGGYTF. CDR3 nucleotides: TGTGCCAGCAGCCCCGACAGGGGTGGCTACACCTTC.

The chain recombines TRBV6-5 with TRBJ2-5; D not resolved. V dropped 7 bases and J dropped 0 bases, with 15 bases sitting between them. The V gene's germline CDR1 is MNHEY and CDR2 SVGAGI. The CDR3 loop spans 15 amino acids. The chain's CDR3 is CASTPGRLNQETQYF. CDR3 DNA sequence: TGTGCCAGCACCCCGGGTAGGCTGAACCAAGAGACCCAGTACTTC.

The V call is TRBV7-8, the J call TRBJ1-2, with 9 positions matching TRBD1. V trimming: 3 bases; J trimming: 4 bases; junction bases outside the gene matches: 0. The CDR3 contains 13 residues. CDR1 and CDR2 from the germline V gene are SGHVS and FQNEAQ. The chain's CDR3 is CASSLGQGYGYTF. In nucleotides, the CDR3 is TGTGCCAGCAGCTTGGGACAGGGCTATGGCTACACCTTC.

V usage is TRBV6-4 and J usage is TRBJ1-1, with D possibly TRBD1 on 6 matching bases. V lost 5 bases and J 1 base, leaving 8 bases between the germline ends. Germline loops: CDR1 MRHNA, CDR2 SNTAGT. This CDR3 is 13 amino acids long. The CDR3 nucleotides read TGTGCCAGCAGTCTGGACAGGAACACTGAAGCTTTCTTT. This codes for CASSLDRNTEAFF.

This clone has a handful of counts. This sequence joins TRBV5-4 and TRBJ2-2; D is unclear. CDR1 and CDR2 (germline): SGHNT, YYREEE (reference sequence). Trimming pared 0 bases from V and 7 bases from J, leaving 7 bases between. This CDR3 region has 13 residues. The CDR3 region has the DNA TGTGCCAGCAGCTTGGATTCAGGCGGGGAGCTGTTTTTT. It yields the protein CASSLDSGGELFF.

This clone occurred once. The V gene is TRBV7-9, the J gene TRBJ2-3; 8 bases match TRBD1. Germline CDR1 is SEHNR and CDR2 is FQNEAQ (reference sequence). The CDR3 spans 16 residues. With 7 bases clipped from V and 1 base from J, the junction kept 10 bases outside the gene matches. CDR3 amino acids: CASTQGAVLGTDTQYF. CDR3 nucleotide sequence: TGTGCCAGCACCCAGGGGGCGGTACTAGGCACAGATACGCAGTATTTT.

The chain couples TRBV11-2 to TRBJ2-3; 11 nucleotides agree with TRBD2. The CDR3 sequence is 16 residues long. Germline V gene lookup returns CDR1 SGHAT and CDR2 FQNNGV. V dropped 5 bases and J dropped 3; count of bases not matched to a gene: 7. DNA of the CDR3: TGTGCCAGCAGCCTCCGACTAGCGGGACCGACAGATACGCAGTATTTT. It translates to CASSLRLAGPTDTQYF.

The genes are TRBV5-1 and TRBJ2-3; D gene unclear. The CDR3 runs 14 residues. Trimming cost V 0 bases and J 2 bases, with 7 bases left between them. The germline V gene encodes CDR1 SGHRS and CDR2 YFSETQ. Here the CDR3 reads CASSLAQDTDTQYF. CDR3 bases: TGCGCCAGCAGCTTGGCGCAGGACACAGATACGCAGTATTTT.

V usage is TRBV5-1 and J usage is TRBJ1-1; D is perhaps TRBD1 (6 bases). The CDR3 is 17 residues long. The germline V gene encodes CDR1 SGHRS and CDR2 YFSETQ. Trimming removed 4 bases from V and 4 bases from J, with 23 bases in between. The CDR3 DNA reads TGCGCCAGCAGCCCGGGTGCACAGGGCGACGGAGGCACTGAAGCTTTCTTT. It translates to CASSPGAQGDGGTEAFF.

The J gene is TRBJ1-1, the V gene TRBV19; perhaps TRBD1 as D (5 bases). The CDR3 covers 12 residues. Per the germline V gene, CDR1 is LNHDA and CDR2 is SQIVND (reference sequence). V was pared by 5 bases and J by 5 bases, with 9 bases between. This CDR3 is CASSPQGTEAFF. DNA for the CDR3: TGTGCCAGTAGTCCTCAGGGAACTGAAGCTTTCTTT. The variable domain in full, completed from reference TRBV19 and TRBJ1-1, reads DGGITQSPKYLFRKEGQNVTLSCEQNLNHDAMYWYRQDPGQGLRLIYYSQIVNDFQKGDIAEGYSVSREKKESFPLTVTSAQKNPTAFYLCASSPQGTEAFFGQGTRLTVV.

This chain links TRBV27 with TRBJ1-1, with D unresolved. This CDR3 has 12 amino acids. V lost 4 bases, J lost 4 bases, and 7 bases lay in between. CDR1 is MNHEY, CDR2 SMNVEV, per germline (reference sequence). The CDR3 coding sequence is TGTGCCAGCAGTTACCGGGGCACTGAAGCTTTCTTT. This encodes CASSYRGTEAFF.

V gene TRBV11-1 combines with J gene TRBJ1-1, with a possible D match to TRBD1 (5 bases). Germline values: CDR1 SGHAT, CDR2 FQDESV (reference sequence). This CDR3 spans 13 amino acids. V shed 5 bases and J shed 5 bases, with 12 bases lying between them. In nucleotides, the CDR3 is TGTGCCAGCAGCCCCTCGGGGGGAACTGAAGCTTTCTTT. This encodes CASSPSGGTEAFF.

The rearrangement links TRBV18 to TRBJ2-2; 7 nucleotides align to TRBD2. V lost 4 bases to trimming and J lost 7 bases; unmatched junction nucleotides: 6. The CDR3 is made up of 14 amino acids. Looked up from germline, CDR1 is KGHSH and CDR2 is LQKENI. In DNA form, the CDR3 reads TGTGCCAGCTCACTAGCGGGTGAGAGCGGGGAGCTGTTTTTT. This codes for CASSLAGESGELFF.

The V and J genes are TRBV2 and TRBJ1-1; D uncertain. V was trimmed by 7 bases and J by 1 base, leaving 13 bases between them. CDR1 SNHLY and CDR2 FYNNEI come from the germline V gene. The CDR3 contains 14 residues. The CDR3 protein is CASTSRVRNTEAFF. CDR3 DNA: TGTGCCAGCACCTCGAGGGTCAGGAACACTGAAGCTTTCTTT.

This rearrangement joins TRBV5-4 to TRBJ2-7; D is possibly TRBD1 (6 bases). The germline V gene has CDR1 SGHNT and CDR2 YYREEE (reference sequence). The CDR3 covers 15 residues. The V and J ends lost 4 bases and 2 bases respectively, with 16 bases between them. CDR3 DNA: TGTGCCAGCAGCCCAACCGGGACAATACCCTACGAGCAGTACTTC. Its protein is CASSPTGTIPYEQYF.

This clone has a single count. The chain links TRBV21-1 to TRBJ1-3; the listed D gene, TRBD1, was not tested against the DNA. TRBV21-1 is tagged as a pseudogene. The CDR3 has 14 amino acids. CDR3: CASSWGQGLNTIYF. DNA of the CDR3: TGTGCCAGCAGCTGGGGACAGGGGCTAAACACCATATATTTT.

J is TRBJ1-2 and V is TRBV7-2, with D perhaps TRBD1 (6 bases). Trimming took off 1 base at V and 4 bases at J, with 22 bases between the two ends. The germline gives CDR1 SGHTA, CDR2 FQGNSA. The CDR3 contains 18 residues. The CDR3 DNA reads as TGTGCCAGCAGCTTAGACCCCGCCCGACACAGGGATCCCTATGGCTACACCTTC. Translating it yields CASSLDPARHRDPYGYTF. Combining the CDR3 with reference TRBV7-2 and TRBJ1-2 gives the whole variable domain GAGVSQSPSNKVTEKGKDVELRCDPISGHTALYWYRQSLGQGLEFLIYFQGNSAPDKSGLPSDRFSAERTGGSVSTLTIQRTQQEDSAVYLCASSLDPARHRDPYGYTFGSGTRLTVV.

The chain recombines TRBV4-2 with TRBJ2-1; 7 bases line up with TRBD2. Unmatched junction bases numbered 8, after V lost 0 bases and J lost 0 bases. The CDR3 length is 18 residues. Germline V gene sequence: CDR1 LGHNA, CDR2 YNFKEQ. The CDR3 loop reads CASSQEAGMGGSYNEQFF. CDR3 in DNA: TGTGCCAGCAGCCAAGAAGCGGGAATGGGAGGCTCCTACAATGAGCAGTTCTTC.

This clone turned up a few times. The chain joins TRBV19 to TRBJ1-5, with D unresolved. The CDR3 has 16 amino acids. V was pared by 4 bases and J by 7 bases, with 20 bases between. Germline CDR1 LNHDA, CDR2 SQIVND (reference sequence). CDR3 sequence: CASSTRVTSGGQPQHF. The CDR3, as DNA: TGTGCCAGTAGTACCCGGGTCACTTCGGGAGGACAGCCCCAGCATTTT. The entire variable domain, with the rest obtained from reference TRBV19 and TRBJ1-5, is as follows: DGGITQSPKYLFRKEGQNVTLSCEQNLNHDAMYWYRQDPGQGLRLIYYSQIVNDFQKGDIAEGYSVSREKKESFPLTVTSAQKNPTAFYLCASSTRVTSGGQPQHFGDGTRLSIL.

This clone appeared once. The CDR3 DNA sequence: TGTGCCAGCAGCAGAAGCGGGTCGGCCTACAATGAGCAGTTCTTC. Protein: CASSRSGSAYNEQFF. The chain is built from TRBV7-9 and TRBJ2-1, with D possibly being TRBD2 (6 bases). V gave up 5 bases and J gave up 2 bases, with 13 bases separating them. Germline CDR1 SEHNR, CDR2 FQNEAQ (reference sequence). The CDR3 covers 15 residues.

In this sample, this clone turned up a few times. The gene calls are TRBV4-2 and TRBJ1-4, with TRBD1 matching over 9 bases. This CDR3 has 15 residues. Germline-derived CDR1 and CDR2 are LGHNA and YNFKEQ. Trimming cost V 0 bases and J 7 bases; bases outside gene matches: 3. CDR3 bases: TGTGCCAGCAGCCAAGAACAGGGGGCCGGTGAAAAACTGTTTTTT. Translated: CASSQEQGAGEKLFF.

The CDR3 loop reads CASSHGISGVQETQYF. CDR3 bases: TGTGCCAGCAGCCACGGAATTAGCGGGGTCCAAGAGACCCAGTACTTC. This rearrangement joins TRBV4-2 to TRBJ2-5; 8 bases match TRBD2. V shed 3 bases, J shed 1 base, and the junction held 7 bases outside the gene matches. There are 16 residues in the CDR3. Looked up from germline, CDR1 is LGHNA and CDR2 is YNFKEQ.

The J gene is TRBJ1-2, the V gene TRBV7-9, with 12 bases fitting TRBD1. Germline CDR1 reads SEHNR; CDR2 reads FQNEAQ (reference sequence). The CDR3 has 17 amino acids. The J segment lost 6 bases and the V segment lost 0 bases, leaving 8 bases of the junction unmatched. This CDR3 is CASSLAGTGGFGDGYTF. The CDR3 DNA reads TGTGCCAGCAGCTTAGCCGGGACAGGGGGCTTTGGCGATGGCTACACCTTC.

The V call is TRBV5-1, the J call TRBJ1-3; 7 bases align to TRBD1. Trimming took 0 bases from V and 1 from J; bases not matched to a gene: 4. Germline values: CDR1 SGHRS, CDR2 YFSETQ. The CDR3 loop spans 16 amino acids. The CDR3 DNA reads TGCGCCAGCAGCTTGGGCCCGGGACAGTCTGGAAACACCATATATTTT. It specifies CASSLGPGQSGNTIYF.

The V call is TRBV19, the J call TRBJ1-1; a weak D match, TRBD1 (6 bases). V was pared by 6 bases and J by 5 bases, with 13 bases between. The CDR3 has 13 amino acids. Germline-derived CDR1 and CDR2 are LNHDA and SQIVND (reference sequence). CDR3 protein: CASRSGVGTEAFF. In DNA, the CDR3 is TGTGCCAGTAGATCAGGGGTGGGGACTGAAGCTTTCTTT. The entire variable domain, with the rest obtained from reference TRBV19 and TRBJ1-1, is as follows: DGGITQSPKYLFRKEGQNVTLSCEQNLNHDAMYWYRQDPGQGLRLIYYSQIVNDFQKGDIAEGYSVSREKKESFPLTVTSAQKNPTAFYLCASRSGVGTEAFFGQGTRLTVV.

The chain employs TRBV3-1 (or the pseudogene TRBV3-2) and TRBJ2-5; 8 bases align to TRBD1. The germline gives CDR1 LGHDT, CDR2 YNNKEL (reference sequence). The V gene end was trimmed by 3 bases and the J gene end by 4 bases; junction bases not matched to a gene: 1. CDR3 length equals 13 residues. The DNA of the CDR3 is TGTGCCAGCAGCCACAGGGGGCGAGAGACCCAGTACTTC. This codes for CASSHRGRETQYF.

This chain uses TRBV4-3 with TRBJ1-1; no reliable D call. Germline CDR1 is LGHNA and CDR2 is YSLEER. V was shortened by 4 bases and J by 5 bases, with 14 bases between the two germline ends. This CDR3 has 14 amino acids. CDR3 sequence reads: CASSPSPGRTEAFF. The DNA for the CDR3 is TGCGCCAGCAGCCCTTCGCCTGGGAGAACTGAAGCTTTCTTT.

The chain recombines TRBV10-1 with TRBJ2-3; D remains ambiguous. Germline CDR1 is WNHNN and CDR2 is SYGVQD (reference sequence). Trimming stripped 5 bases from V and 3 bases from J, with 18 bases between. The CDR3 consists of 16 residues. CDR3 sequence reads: CASSCHGWVRTDTQYF. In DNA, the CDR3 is TGCGCCAGCAGTTGTCACGGGTGGGTAAGGACAGATACGCAGTATTTT.